This T cell receptor beta chain derives from a study of PD-1 blockade in mismatch repair-deficient tumors. Sequencing was performed with immunoSEQ multiplex PCR; in TCRdb, only in-frame clones are kept and a portion is missing. The sample contains around 120,000 clones, more than 85% of which appear only once. V lost 7 bases, J lost 6 bases, and 2 bases stayed unmatched. Germline values: CDR1 SNHLY, CDR2 FYNNEI. CDR3 length equals 13 residues. In its sample, this clone was seen a few times. TCR sequencing covered a few patients who responded to pembrolizumab. The sequence came from an adult with mismatch repair-deficient cancer. The source was peripheral blood, collected 44 weeks after starting pembrolizumab. The chain couples TRBV2 to TRBJ2-2; TRBD1 agrees at 10 bases. The CDR3 loop is CASTGQGAGELFF. In nucleotides, the CDR3 is TGTGCCAGCACCGGACAGGGGGCCGGGGAGCTGTTTTTT.